Each of the 22 T cell receptor beta chains below was sequenced from the same sample in a study of T-cell reconstitution after alpha-beta-depleted transplantation in children. TCRbeta library preparation incorporated unique molecular identifiers. TCRdb reanalysed the PCR reads using MiXCR and keeps one entry per CDR3 protein. The sample includes 440,000 or so distinct CDR3 sequences, roughly 43% seen only once; the top ten take 27%. The source was PBMCs, collected before TCRalphabeta/CD19-depleted stem cell transplant. Receptors were obtained from a girl aged 2 to 10 with aplastic anemia, due to receive a stem cell transplant.

This clonotype was seen repeatedly, ten times or more. The rearrangement links TRBV5-1 to TRBJ1-2; possibly TRBD1 for D (5 bases). The V end lost 4 bases, the J end lost 3 bases, and 10 bases lay between the germline ends. CDR3 length: 13 residues. Germline CDR1 reads SGHRS; CDR2 reads YFSETQ. CDR3: CASSTGDYYGYTF. The CDR3 DNA is TGCGCCAGCAGCACGGGGGACTACTATGGCTACACCTTC.

In its sample, this clonotype was seen many times. This chain connects TRBV29-1 to TRBJ2-5; 9 nucleotides line up with TRBD2. In germline, CDR1 is SQVTM, CDR2 ANQGSEA. Unmatched junction bases numbered 18, after V lost 6 bases and J lost 4 bases. This CDR3 is 17 amino acids long. CDR3 nucleotides: TGCAGCGTCGGAAGGTATCGCGGGAGGGCCCTCGCAGAGACCCAGTACTTC. It codes for CSVGRYRGRALAETQYF.

In its sample, this clonotype was seen a few times. V and J are TRBV2 and TRBJ2-5, with 7 bases that match TRBD2. The CDR3 covers 15 residues. Trimming took 7 bases from V and 5 from J; bases not matched to a gene: 13. Per germline, CDR1 SNHLY and CDR2 FYNNEI. The CDR3 DNA sequence: TGTGCCAGCAACTACCTAGCGGTGATCCCGGAGACCCAGTACTTC. This codes for CASNYLAVIPETQYF. Together with reference TRBV2 and TRBJ2-5, the CDR3 gives the full variable domain: EPEVTQTPSHQVTQMGQEVILRCVPISNHLYFYWYRQILGQKVEFLVSFYNNEISEKSEIFDDQFSVERPDGSNFTLKIRSTKLEDSAMYFCASNYLAVIPETQYFGPGTRLLVL.

This clonotype was observed once. The chain carries TRBV28 and TRBJ2-3; the D is unclear. The CDR3 is 13 residues long. V shed 5 bases and J shed 0 bases, with 6 bases lying between them. Germline-derived CDR1 and CDR2 are MDHEN and SYDVKM. CDR3 nucleotides: TGTGCCAGCAGTATCACGAGCACAGATACGCAGTATTTT. Residues: CASSITSTDTQYF.

The V and J genes are TRBV10-2 and TRBJ1-5; D not certain. The CDR3 covers 13 residues. The ends were cut back, 10 bases at V and 2 bases at J, with 12 bases in the middle. CDR1 WSHSY and CDR2 SAAADI come from the germline V gene. CDR3 in DNA: TGCGCCACCCTCCAGGTACGCAATCAGCCCCAGCATTTT. Translating gives CATLQVRNQPQHF.

This clonotype was found many times. This chain joins TRBV3-1 and TRBJ2-3; D not certain. CDR1 and CDR2 from the germline V gene are LGHDT and YNNKEL (reference sequence). V was trimmed by 5 bases and J by 4 bases, leaving 10 bases between them. This CDR3 region has 13 residues. The DNA for the CDR3 is TGTGCCAGCAGCAAGTCCGCTCCAGATACGCAGTATTTT. It translates to CASSKSAPDTQYF.

This clonotype appeared many times. The genes are TRBV20-1 and TRBJ2-3; a weak D match, TRBD2 (6 bases). The CDR3 spans 17 residues. Trimming stripped 6 bases from V and 4 bases from J, with 26 bases between. CDR1 and CDR2 from the germline V gene are DFQATT and SNEGSKA (reference sequence). The DNA of the CDR3 is TGCAGTGCAGGGGTAATTGCGGCGGGAACTGGAGCAGATACGCAGTATTTT. This codes for CSAGVIAAGTGADTQYF.

This clonotype was seen only a few times. The chain joins TRBV20-1 to TRBJ2-1; 8 bases match TRBD2. The CDR3 is made up of 16 amino acids. With V trimmed by 5 bases and J by 0 bases, 9 bases remained unmatched. Looked up from germline, CDR1 is DFQATT and CDR2 is SNEGSKA (reference sequence). This CDR3 is CSADTSSGPSYNEQFF. The CDR3, as DNA: TGCAGTGCTGACACCTCTAGCGGGCCCTCCTACAATGAGCAGTTCTTC.

CDR3 DNA: TGTGCCAGCAGCCCGGGGTTTAACTATGGCTACACCTTC. Residues: CASSPGFNYGYTF. V is TRBV6-6 and J is TRBJ1-2, with D hard to call. V lost 6 bases and J 1 base, leaving 9 bases between the germline ends. This CDR3 is 13 amino acids long. Germline V gene lookup returns CDR1 MNHNY and CDR2 SVGAGI (reference sequence).

This clonotype was seen repeatedly, ten times or more. This sequence joins TRBV20-1 and TRBJ2-1; possible D gene TRBD2, 6 bases. From germline, CDR1 is DFQATT and CDR2 SNEGSKA (reference sequence). The CDR3 sequence is 14 residues long. Trimming took 5 bases from V and 0 from J, leaving 11 bases between them. The CDR3 sequence is CSAQTSNSYNEQFF. CDR3 bases: TGCAGTGCTCAGACTAGTAACTCCTACAATGAGCAGTTCTTC.

The J gene is TRBJ2-5, the V gene TRBV7-9; weak D call: TRBD2 (5 bases). The CDR3 contains 14 residues. V was cut by 5 bases and J by 10 bases, with 20 bases left in between. In germline, CDR1 is SEHNR, CDR2 FQNEAQ (reference sequence). CDR3 bases: TGTGCCAGCAGCGGCGTGGCAGGAGGAAGGGACCAGTACTTC. Amino acids: CASSGVAGGRDQYF.

This clonotype was seen a few times. This chain uses TRBV6-5 with TRBJ2-3; maybe TRBD1 (5 bases). Germline-derived CDR1 and CDR2 are MNHEY and SVGAGI. The V end lost 2 bases, the J end lost 1 base, and 10 bases lay between the germline ends. The CDR3 has 15 amino acids. CDR3 region: CASSYQGSRTDTQYF. CDR3 nucleotides: TGTGCCAGCAGTTACCAGGGCTCTCGCACAGATACGCAGTATTTT.

The chain couples TRBV10-1 to TRBJ1-1; TRBD1 aligns across 7 bases. CDR1 WNHNN and CDR2 SYGVQD come from the germline V gene (reference sequence). The V and J ends lost 5 bases and 2 bases, in that order; junction bases with no gene match: 11. The CDR3 has 16 amino acids. The CDR3 loop reads CASSPGQAGGNTEAFF. The CDR3 DNA follows: TGCGCCAGCAGTCCAGGACAGGCCGGGGGTAACACTGAAGCTTTCTTT.

The chain combines TRBV20-1 with TRBJ1-2; 7 bases line up with TRBD1. The CDR3 has 14 residues. Germline CDR1 DFQATT, CDR2 SNEGSKA (reference sequence). The ends lost 2 bases at V and 9 bases at J; junction bases unmatched: 12. CDR3: CSARQTGREGSYTF. CDR3 nucleotide sequence: TGCAGTGCTAGACAGACAGGGAGGGAGGGTAGCTACACCTTC.

This chain links TRBV30 with TRBJ2-1, with D tentatively TRBD1 (8 bases). V was cut by 2 bases and J by 4 bases, with 27 bases left in between. This CDR3 region has 19 residues. In germline, CDR1 is GTSNPN, CDR2 SVGIG (reference sequence). The CDR3 sequence: CAWSITVPGGGRTYNEQFF. In DNA form, the CDR3 reads TGTGCCTGGAGTATCACAGTTCCAGGGGGCGGGAGAACATACAATGAGCAGTTCTTC.

The J gene is TRBJ1-6, the V gene TRBV7-8; no firm D call. Trimming shortened V by 5 bases and J by 8 bases, and 16 bases separated the two germline ends. From germline, CDR1 is SGHVS and CDR2 FQNEAQ. The CDR3 has 15 residues. CDR3 region: CASSHFFAQDSPLHF. Here the CDR3 DNA reads TGTGCCAGCAGCCATTTCTTTGCTCAGGATTCACCCCTCCACTTT. The entire variable domain, with the rest obtained from reference TRBV7-8 and TRBJ1-6, is as follows: GAGVSQSPRYKVAKRGQDVALRCDPISGHVSLFWYQQALGQGPEFLTYFQNEAQLDKSGLPSDRFFAERPEGSVSTLKIQRTQQEDSAVYLCASSHFFAQDSPLHFGNGTRLTVT.

The chain combines TRBV28 with TRBJ1-1; D is unresolved. V was cut by 0 bases and J by 4 bases, with 15 bases left in between. CDR3 size: 16 residues. The germline V gene encodes CDR1 MDHEN and CDR2 SYDVKM. The CDR3 DNA sequence: TGTGCCAGCAGTTTATGGGTTTGGGCGGGAGGCACTGAAGCTTTCTTT. Translation: CASSLWVWAGGTEAFF.

The V gene is TRBV7-9, the J gene TRBJ2-1, with 12 positions matching TRBD2. The CDR3 length is 15 residues. Losses at the gene ends were 6 bases for V and 5 bases for J; bases not matched to a gene: 5. The V gene's germline CDR1 is SEHNR and CDR2 FQNEAQ (reference sequence). DNA of the CDR3: TGTGCCAGCAGGAAGACTAGCGGGAGCAACAATGAGCAGTTCTTC. Protein product: CASRKTSGSNNEQFF. The full variable domain, completed using reference TRBV7-9 and TRBJ2-1, is DTGVSQNPRHKITKRGQNVTFRCDPISEHNRLYWYRQTLGQGPEFLTYFQNEAQLEKSRLLSDRFSAERPKGSFSTLEIQRTEQGDSAMYLCASRKTSGSNNEQFFGPGTRLTVL.

The chain recombines TRBV15 with TRBJ2-7; D uncertain. The CDR3 spans 14 residues. Germline V gives CDR1 LNHNV, CDR2 YYDKDF (reference sequence). V was cut by 0 bases and J by 1 base, with 7 bases left in between. The CDR3 sequence: CATSRERLSYEQYF. CDR3 nucleotides: TGTGCCACCAGCAGAGAGCGGTTGTCCTACGAGCAGTACTTC.

The chain combines TRBV28 with TRBJ2-3; 8 bases align to TRBD2. CDR1 is MDHEN and CDR2 is SYDVKM in the germline V gene. With 5 bases clipped from V and 2 bases from J, the junction kept 15 bases outside the gene matches. This CDR3 spans 18 amino acids. The CDR3 coding sequence is TGTGCCAGCAGTCCTACTAGCGGAGCTTCTAGGGTCACAGATACGCAGTATTTT. It encodes CASSPTSGASRVTDTQYF.

The chain uses TRBV7-9 and TRBJ2-5; D may be TRBD1 (5 bases). From germline, CDR1 is SEHNR and CDR2 FQNEAQ (reference sequence). The CDR3 is made up of 12 amino acids. V lost 5 bases and J lost 13, with 17 bases in between. The CDR3 here is CASSLAQGPMYF. In nucleotides, the CDR3 is TGTGCCAGCAGCCTTGCCCAGGGCCCTATGTACTTC.

This rearrangement joins TRBV20-1 to TRBJ1-2, with 9 bases matching TRBD1. V shed 3 bases, J shed 9 bases, and the junction held 2 bases outside the gene matches. The length of the CDR3 is 11 residues. From germline, CDR1 is DFQATT and CDR2 SNEGSKA (reference sequence). DNA of the CDR3: TGCAGTGCTAGGGACAGGGGAAGCTACACCTTC. Translating gives CSARDRGSYTF.